This T cell receptor beta chain was sequenced in a study of T-cell reconstitution after alpha-beta-depleted transplantation in children. This clonotype was seen many times. It was with unique molecular identifiers that the TCRbeta library was prepared. From the PCR reads, TCRdb called clonotypes with MiXCR, one entry per CDR3 protein. The sample holds some 490,000 distinct CDR3 sequences, under 15% seen once. V lost 4 bases to trimming and J lost 6 bases, with 10 bases between them. The length of the CDR3 is 12 residues. The V call is TRBV12-3 or TRBV12-4, the J call TRBJ2-7, with D possibly matching TRBD1 (5 bases). Here the sequenced sample was PBMCs from the stem cell graft donor, taken from the stem cell graft. This TCR was sampled from a human donor who donated a stem cell graft to a child with combined immunodeficiency. The CDR3 here is CASSSTGGEQYF. In DNA form, the CDR3 reads TGTGCCAGCAGTTCTACAGGTGGCGAGCAGTACTTC.